Listed below are T cell receptor beta chains from one sample, sequenced in a study of cytomegalovirus exposure and HLA in healthy donors. The protocol was immunoSEQ multiplex PCR, while the TCRdb copy is restricted to in-frame clones and leaves out a portion. The repertoire has some 170,000 clones, roughly four fifths of them found once; the top ten carry roughly 10%. Sequenced input: PBMCs. The receptor source for this set is a man aged 50-59 years in good health and CMV-seropositive. CDR3s include the opening cysteine and the closing phenylalanine or tryptophan. The D gene is left open where the match is weak. Clone size is shown for a subset of rows, as once, few, many or a class of expanded clone.

CDR3 protein: CASNRGTDTQYF
CDR3 DNA: TGTGCCAGTAACAGGGGCACAGATACGCAGTATTTT
V gene: TRBV25-1
D gene: NA
J gene: TRBJ2-3
clone size: NA

CDR3 protein: CASSSPGLAGLNSYNEQFF
CDR3 DNA: TGTGCCAGCAGCTCCCCTGGACTAGCGGGGCTAAACTCCTACAATGAGCAGTTCTTC
V gene: TRBV13
D gene: TRBD2
J gene: TRBJ2-1
clone size: NA

CDR3 protein: CASSPVAGATDTQYF
CDR3 DNA: TGTGCCAGCAGCCCAGTAGCGGGAGCCACAGATACGCAGTATTTT
V gene: TRBV6-6
D gene: TRBD2
J gene: TRBJ2-3
clone size: few

CDR3 protein: CASSPRSGDGDEQYF
CDR3 DNA: TGTGCCAGCTCACCACGATCAGGGGACGGGGACGAGCAGTACTTC
V gene: TRBV18
D gene: NA
J gene: TRBJ2-7
clone size: NA

CDR3 protein: CASSNDKTYEQYF
CDR3 DNA: TGTGCCAGCAGCAACGACAAGACCTACGAGCAGTACTTC
V gene: TRBV5-8
D gene: NA
J gene: TRBJ2-7
clone size: NA

CDR3 protein: CASSFGHKYEQYF
CDR3 DNA: TGTGCCAGCAGCTTTGGACACAAATACGAGCAGTACTTC
V gene: TRBV5-4
D gene: NA
J gene: TRBJ2-7
clone size: NA

CDR3 protein: CASSLVLGGQGLAYEQYF
CDR3 DNA: TGTGCCAGCAGTTTGGTTCTCGGCGGACAGGGGCTTGCCTACGAGCAGTACTTC
V gene: TRBV28
D gene: TRBD1
J gene: TRBJ2-7
clone size: NA

CDR3 protein: CASIPPEGNTIYF
CDR3 DNA: TGTGCCAGCATTCCCCCGGAGGGAAACACCATATATTTT
V gene: TRBV6-5
D gene: NA
J gene: TRBJ1-3
clone size: NA

CDR3 protein: CASSVGGPQAELFF
CDR3 DNA: TGTGCCAGCAGCGTAGGGGGGCCTCAGGCGGAGCTGTTTTTT
V gene: TRBV9
D gene: NA
J gene: TRBJ2-2
clone size: once

CDR3 protein: CASSVDSGGAGTGELFF
CDR3 DNA: TGTGCCAGCAGCGTAGATAGCGGGGGGGCAGGCACCGGGGAGCTGTTTTTT
V gene: TRBV9
D gene: TRBD2
J gene: TRBJ2-2
clone size: NA

CDR3 protein: CASSQGGVLRDSPLHF
CDR3 DNA: TGCGCCAGCAGCCAAGGGGGCGTCCTAAGAGATTCACCCCTCCACTTT
V gene: TRBV4-1
D gene: NA
J gene: TRBJ1-6
clone size: NA

CDR3 protein: CAISGQGEPNTIYF
CDR3 DNA: TGTGCCATCAGTGGTCAGGGTGAACCAAACACCATATATTTT
V gene: TRBV10-3
D gene: NA
J gene: TRBJ1-3
clone size: NA

CDR3 protein: CASSAQSGRINEQFF
CDR3 DNA: TGTGCCAGCAGTGCCCAAAGCGGGAGAATCAATGAGCAGTTCTTC
V gene: TRBV2
D gene: TRBD2
J gene: TRBJ2-1
clone size: NA

CDR3 protein: CASSSRDSQETQYF
CDR3 DNA: TGTGCCAGCAGTTCTCGGGACTCCCAAGAGACCCAGTACTTC
V gene: TRBV5-4
D gene: NA
J gene: TRBJ2-5
clone size: NA

CDR3 protein: CASSQESGPGELFF
CDR3 DNA: TGCGCCAGCAGCCAAGAATCGGGTCCCGGGGAGCTGTTTTTT
V gene: TRBV4-1
D gene: NA
J gene: TRBJ2-2
clone size: NA

CDR3 protein: CASSPHDYPFYNEQFF
CDR3 DNA: TGTGCCAGCAGCCCGCATGACTACCCGTTCTACAATGAGCAGTTCTTC
V gene: TRBV7-2
D gene: NA
J gene: TRBJ2-1
clone size: NA

CDR3 protein: CASSGQGKETQYF
CDR3 DNA: TGTGCCAGCTCGGGACAGGGGAAAGAGACCCAGTACTTC
V gene: TRBV18
D gene: TRBD1
J gene: TRBJ2-5
clone size: NA

CDR3 protein: CASSVSGTSGEQFF
CDR3 DNA: TGTGCCAGCAGTGTCTCCGGGACTAGTGGTGAGCAGTTCTTC
V gene: TRBV6-1
D gene: TRBD2
J gene: TRBJ2-1
clone size: NA

CDR3 protein: CASSLRGLPSYEQYF
CDR3 DNA: TGTGCCAGCAGTTTGCGGGGACTCCCCTCCTACGAGCAGTACTTC
V gene: TRBV28
D gene: NA
J gene: TRBJ2-7
clone size: NA

CDR3 protein: CASSLDGAEQYF
CDR3 DNA: TGCGCCAGCAGCTTGGATGGGGCCGAGCAGTACTTC
V gene: TRBV5-1
D gene: NA
J gene: TRBJ2-7
clone size: NA

CDR3 protein: CASTDRGGYGYTF
CDR3 DNA: TGTGCCAGTACCGACAGGGGGGGCTATGGCTACACCTTC
V gene: TRBV19
D gene: TRBD1
J gene: TRBJ1-2
clone size: NA

CDR3 protein: CASSEGGGGNYGYTF
CDR3 DNA: TGTGCCAGCAGCGAGGGAGGCGGGGGTAACTATGGCTACACCTTC
V gene: TRBV9
D gene: NA
J gene: TRBJ1-2
clone size: NA

CDR3 protein: CASSLALGTGYEQYF
CDR3 DNA: TGTGCCAGCAGCTTAGCGTTGGGGACAGGCTACGAGCAGTACTTC
V gene: TRBV7-6
D gene: TRBD1
J gene: TRBJ2-7
clone size: once

CDR3 protein: CASSWGTGDQPQHF
CDR3 DNA: TGTGCCAGCTCATGGGGGACAGGGGATCAGCCCCAGCATTTT
V gene: TRBV6-5
D gene: TRBD1
J gene: TRBJ1-5
clone size: NA

CDR3 protein: CSAGTGSEKLFF
CDR3 DNA: TGCAGCGCTGGGACAGGGAGTGAAAAACTGTTTTTT
V gene: TRBV29-1
D gene: TRBD1
J gene: TRBJ1-4
clone size: NA

CDR3 protein: CASSLSALAGYTDTQYF
CDR3 DNA: TGTGCCAGCAGCTTATCCGCACTAGCGGGCTACACAGATACGCAGTATTTT
V gene: TRBV7-6
D gene: TRBD2
J gene: TRBJ2-3
clone size: NA

CDR3 protein: CASSEAHSQETQYF
CDR3 DNA: TGTGCCAGCAGTGAAGCGCACAGCCAAGAGACCCAGTACTTC
V gene: TRBV2
D gene: NA
J gene: TRBJ2-5
clone size: NA

CDR3 protein: CASSKDRVNTEAFF
CDR3 DNA: TGTGCCAGCAGTAAGGACAGGGTGAACACTGAAGCTTTCTTT
V gene: TRBV6-6
D gene: TRBD1
J gene: TRBJ1-1
clone size: NA

CDR3 protein: CASSPQGVSNEQFF
CDR3 DNA: TGTGCCAGCAGCCCCCAGGGCGTGTCCAATGAGCAGTTCTTC
V gene: TRBV14
D gene: NA
J gene: TRBJ2-1
clone size: few

CDR3 protein: CASSHRLAGGTDTQYF
CDR3 DNA: TGTGCCAGCAGTCACCGACTAGCGGGAGGCACAGATACGCAGTATTTT
V gene: TRBV27
D gene: TRBD2
J gene: TRBJ2-3
clone size: NA

CDR3 protein: CASSSGTGNTQGYGYTF
CDR3 DNA: TGTGCCAGCAGTTCCGGGACAGGGAACACCCAGGGCTATGGCTACACCTTC
V gene: TRBV28
D gene: TRBD1
J gene: TRBJ1-2
clone size: NA

CDR3 protein: CASSYGDRAVSPLHF
CDR3 DNA: TGTGCCAGCAGTTACGGGGACAGGGCCGTTTCACCCCTCCACTTT
V gene: TRBV6-5
D gene: TRBD1
J gene: TRBJ1-6
clone size: NA

CDR3 protein: CASSLQGTGNQETQYF
CDR3 DNA: TGTGCCAGCAGCTTACAAGGGACAGGGAACCAAGAGACCCAGTACTTC
V gene: TRBV7-2
D gene: TRBD1
J gene: TRBJ2-5
clone size: NA

CDR3 protein: CASSFSVEQFF
CDR3 DNA: TGCGCCAGCAGCTTCTCGGTTGAGCAGTTCTTC
V gene: TRBV5-1
D gene: NA
J gene: TRBJ2-1
clone size: NA

CDR3 protein: CASSEGLLSNQPQHF
CDR3 DNA: TGTGCCAGCAGTGAAGGTCTACTTAGCAATCAGCCCCAGCATTTT
V gene: TRBV6-1
D gene: NA
J gene: TRBJ1-5
clone size: NA

CDR3 protein: CASRGQGASNYEQYF
CDR3 DNA: TGCGCCAGCAGAGGACAGGGGGCGTCGAACTACGAGCAGTACTTC
V gene: TRBV5-1
D gene: TRBD1
J gene: TRBJ2-7
clone size: NA

CDR3 protein: CASSTNRVGTDTQYF
CDR3 DNA: TGTGCCAGCAGTACAAACAGGGTCGGGACAGATACGCAGTATTTT
V gene: TRBV28
D gene: NA
J gene: TRBJ2-3
clone size: few

CDR3 protein: CASRPSESSYNEQFF
CDR3 DNA: TGCGCCAGCAGACCTAGCGAGAGCTCCTACAATGAGCAGTTCTTC
V gene: TRBV5-1
D gene: NA
J gene: TRBJ2-1
clone size: few

CDR3 protein: CASSSGGAPGDSDTQYF
CDR3 DNA: TGTGCCAGCAGCAGCGGGGGGGCCCCTGGTGATTCAGATACGCAGTATTTT
V gene: TRBV5-8
D gene: TRBD2
J gene: TRBJ2-3
clone size: NA

CDR3 protein: CASSLGTGSSSYGYTF
CDR3 DNA: TGCGCCAGCAGCTTGGGGACAGGAAGTAGTAGCTATGGCTACACCTTC
V gene: TRBV5-1
D gene: TRBD1
J gene: TRBJ1-2
clone size: few

CDR3 protein: CASSQQRYNEQFF
CDR3 DNA: TGTGCCAGCAGTCAGCAGCGGTACAATGAGCAGTTCTTC
V gene: TRBV6-4
D gene: NA
J gene: TRBJ2-1
clone size: NA

CDR3 protein: CASRGGSITYNEQFF
CDR3 DNA: TGTGCCAGCAGGGGGGGATCGATAACCTACAATGAGCAGTTCTTC
V gene: TRBV27
D gene: NA
J gene: TRBJ2-1
clone size: NA